This TCR beta chain stems from a study of PD-1 blockade in classical Hodgkin lymphoma. General study findings and limits: Before treatment, complete responders showed about the same diversity as newly diagnosed patients.

Following autologous stem cell transplantation, relapse occurred in every patient, and exposure to brentuximab vedotin varied. The germline V gene encodes CDR1 MDHEN and CDR2 SYDVKM. The CDR3 contains 17 residues. Trimming at V came to 7 bases and at J to 2 bases, leaving 11 bases not matched to a gene. As to this clone: Its antigen is not identified.

TCRdb's copy holds only in-frame clones and misses some; the assay was immunoSEQ multiplex PCR. Here the sample spans 90,000 to 95,000 clones, 85% to 90% being singletons. This chain links TRBV28 with TRBJ1-5, with 10 bases lining up with TRBD1. The material sequenced was peripheral blood mononuclear cells (PBMCs), taken before the second cycle of nivolumab. This receptor was taken from a human donor with classical Hodgkin lymphoma. The CDR3 loop is CASTFLGGTGGNQPQHF. The CDR3 DNA reads as TGTGCCAGCACTTTTCTCGGGGGGACAGGGGGCAATCAGCCCCAGCATTTT.